The source of this T cell receptor (beta chain) is a study of blood T cell repertoires in COVID-19. About the research overall: COVID-19 samples collected from the United States, Italy and Spain covered acute and convalescent phases.

Trimming removed 3 bases from V and 4 bases from J; junction bases left unmatched: 10. Per the germline V gene, CDR1 is DFQATT and CDR2 is SNEGSKA (reference sequence). The CDR3 runs 15 residues. In the original workflow: Reference gene primer amplification yielded estimated nucleated cell counts. The repertoire was sequenced with immunoSEQ multiplex PCR; TCRdb's copy has only in-frame clones and lacks some. V, J and clone size were drawn from that table, and D and trimming were deduced from the DNA. The sample has under 250,000 clones, roughly four fifths seen once. Sequenced material: peripheral blood. The chain links TRBV20-1 to TRBJ2-3; 7 bases align to TRBD2. This TCR was recovered from a woman aged 40 to 50 with active or convalescent COVID-19. DNA of the CDR3: TGCAGTGCTAGTCATCTCGGGGAGGGCCCAGATACGCAGTATTTT. Residues: CSASHLGEGPDTQYF.